A single sample gave rise to the 4 T cell receptor beta chains below, sequenced in a study of identical twins. TCRdb reanalysed the 5' RACE reads using MiXCR and keeps one entry per CDR3 protein. The table lists approximately 500,000 distinct CDR3 sequences, approximately 24% of them singletons. These data were also filed under a second study, of T cells expressing NK-cell markers.

The sample was CD4+ T cells sorted from blood. All receptors come from a woman aged 18-30 years in good health.

The rearrangement links TRBV15 to TRBJ1-2; 8 nucleotides line up with TRBD1. V lost 8 bases to trimming and J lost 2 bases; unmatched junction nucleotides: 4. Germline V CDR1 and CDR2: LNHNV, YYDKDF (reference sequence). The CDR3 extends over 13 amino acids. The DNA of the CDR3 is TGTGCCACCTCCGACAGGGGAAACTATGGCTACACCTTC. Protein sequence: CATSDRGNYGYTF.

This clonotype was counted a few times. The chain combines TRBV18 with TRBJ2-5; D call uncertain. CDR1 and CDR2 from the germline V gene are KGHSH and LQKENI. The CDR3 is 13 amino acids. The germline V and J ends were trimmed by 3 bases and 2 bases, with 7 bases remaining between them. CDR3 in DNA: TGTGCCAGCTCACCCTCAAGACAAGAGACCCAGTACTTC. Protein sequence: CASSPSRQETQYF.

The chain combines TRBV7-9 with TRBJ2-2, with D perhaps matching TRBD1 (5 bases). Trimming took 5 bases from V and 5 from J, leaving 15 bases between them. Germline CDR1 and CDR2: SEHNR and FQNEAQ (reference sequence). This CDR3 has 15 amino acids. The CDR3, as DNA: TGTGCCAGCAGCCACGTGGCAGGGCGGACCGGGGAGCTGTTTTTT. Its protein is CASSHVAGRTGELFF.

J is TRBJ1-2 and V is TRBV7-8; D is unclear. The CDR3 totals 12 residues. The germline gives CDR1 SGHVS, CDR2 FQNEAQ. Trimming left V 3 bases short and J 7 bases short, with 9 bases between. Written as DNA, the CDR3 is TGTGCCAGCAGCTTTGCAGGCCTTGGCTACACCTTC. Residues: CASSFAGLGYTF.